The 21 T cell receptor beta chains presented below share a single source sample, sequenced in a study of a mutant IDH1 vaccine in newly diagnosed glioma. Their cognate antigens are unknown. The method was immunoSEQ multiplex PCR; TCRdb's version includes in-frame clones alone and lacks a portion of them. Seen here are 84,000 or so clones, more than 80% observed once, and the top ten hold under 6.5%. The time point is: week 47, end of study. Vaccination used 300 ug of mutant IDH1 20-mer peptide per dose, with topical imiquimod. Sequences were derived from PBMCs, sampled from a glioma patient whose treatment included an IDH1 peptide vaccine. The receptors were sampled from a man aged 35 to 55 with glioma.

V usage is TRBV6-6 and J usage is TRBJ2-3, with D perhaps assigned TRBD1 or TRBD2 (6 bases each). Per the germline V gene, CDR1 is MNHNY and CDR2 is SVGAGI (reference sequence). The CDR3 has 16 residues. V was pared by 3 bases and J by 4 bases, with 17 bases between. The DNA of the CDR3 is TGTGCCAGCAGTTATTCGGGGGCATCGACATCAGATACGCAGTATTTT. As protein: CASSYSGASTSDTQYF.

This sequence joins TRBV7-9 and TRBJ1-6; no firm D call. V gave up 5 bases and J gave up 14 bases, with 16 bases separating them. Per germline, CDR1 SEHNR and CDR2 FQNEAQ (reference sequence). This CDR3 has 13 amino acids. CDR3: CASSPSQLRALHF. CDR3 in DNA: TGTGCCAGCAGCCCCTCCCAGCTTCGAGCCCTCCACTTT.

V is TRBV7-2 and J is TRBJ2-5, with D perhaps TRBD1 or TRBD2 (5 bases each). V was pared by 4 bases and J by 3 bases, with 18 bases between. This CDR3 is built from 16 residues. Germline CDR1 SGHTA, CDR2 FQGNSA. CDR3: CASSSRLRGKEETQYF. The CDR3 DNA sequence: TGTGCCAGCAGCTCCCGTCTTCGGGGCAAGGAAGAGACCCAGTACTTC. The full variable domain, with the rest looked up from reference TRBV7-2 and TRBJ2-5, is GAGVSQSPSNKVTEKGKDVELRCDPISGHTALYWYRQSLGQGLEFLIYFQGNSAPDKSGLPSDRFSAERTGGSVSTLTIQRTQQEDSAVYLCASSSRLRGKEETQYFGPGTRLLVL.

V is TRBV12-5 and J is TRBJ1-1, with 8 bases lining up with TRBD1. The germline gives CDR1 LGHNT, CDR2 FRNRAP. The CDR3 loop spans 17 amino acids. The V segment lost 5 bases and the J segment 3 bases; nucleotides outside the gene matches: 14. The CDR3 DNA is TGTGCTAGTGGTGACAGGGGCGTTGGTAGAGGAGACACTGAAGCTTTCTTT. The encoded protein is CASGDRGVGRGDTEAFF.

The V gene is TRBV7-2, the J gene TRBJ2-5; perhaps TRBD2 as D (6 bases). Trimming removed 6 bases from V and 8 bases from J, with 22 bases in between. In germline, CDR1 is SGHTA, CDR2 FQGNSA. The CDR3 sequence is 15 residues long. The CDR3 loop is CASRLGPGTGETQYF. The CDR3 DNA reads TGTGCCAGCAGATTGGGACCGGGGACTGGAGAAACCCAGTACTTC.

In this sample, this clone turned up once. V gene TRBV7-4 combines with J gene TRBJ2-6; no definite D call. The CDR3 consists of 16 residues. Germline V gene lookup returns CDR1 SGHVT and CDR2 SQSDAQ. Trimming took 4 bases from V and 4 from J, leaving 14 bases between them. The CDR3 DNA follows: TGTGCCAGCAGCTCCAGGCAGGCGTCGGGGGCCAACGTCCTGACTTTC. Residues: CASSSRQASGANVLTF. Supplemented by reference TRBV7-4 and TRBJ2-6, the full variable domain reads GAGVSQSPRYKVAKRGRDVALRCDSISGHVTLYWYRQTLGQGSEVLTYSQSDAQRDKSGRPSGRFSAERPERSVSTLKIQRTEQGDSAVYLCASSSRQASGANVLTFGAGSRLTVL.

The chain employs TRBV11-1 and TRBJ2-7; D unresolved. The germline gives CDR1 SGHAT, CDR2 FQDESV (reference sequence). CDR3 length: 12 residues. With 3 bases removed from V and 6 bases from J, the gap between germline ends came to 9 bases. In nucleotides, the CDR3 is TGTGCCAGCAGCTTGAGAACTTTCGAGCAGTACTTC. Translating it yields CASSLRTFEQYF.

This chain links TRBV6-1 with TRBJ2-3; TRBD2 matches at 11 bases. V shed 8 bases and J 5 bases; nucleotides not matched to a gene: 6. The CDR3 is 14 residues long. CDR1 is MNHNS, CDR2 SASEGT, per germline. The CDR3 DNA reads TGTGCCAGCCTTAGCGGGGGGGCGATAGATACGCAGTATTTT. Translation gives CASLSGGAIDTQYF.

The CDR3 DNA reads TGTGCCAGCAGCTTAGCAGTGGGGGGGAACACCATATATTTT. As protein: CASSLAVGGNTIYF. The chain couples TRBV7-2 to TRBJ1-3, with D perhaps TRBD1 (5 bases). In germline, CDR1 is SGHTA, CDR2 FQGNSA. Trimming shortened V by 0 bases and J by 7 bases, and 10 bases separated the two germline ends. The CDR3 has 14 amino acids.

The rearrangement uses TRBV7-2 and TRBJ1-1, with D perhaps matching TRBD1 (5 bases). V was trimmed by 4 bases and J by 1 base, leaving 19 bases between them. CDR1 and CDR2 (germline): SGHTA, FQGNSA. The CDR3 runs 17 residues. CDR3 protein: CASSSYPSFTGNTEAFF. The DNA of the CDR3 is TGTGCCAGCAGCTCTTATCCATCATTTACAGGGAACACTGAAGCTTTCTTT.

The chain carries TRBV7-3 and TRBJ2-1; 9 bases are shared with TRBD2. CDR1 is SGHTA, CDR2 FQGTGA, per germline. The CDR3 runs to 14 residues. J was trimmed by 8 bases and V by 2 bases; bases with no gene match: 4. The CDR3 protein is CASSLLAGVDEQFF. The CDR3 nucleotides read TGTGCCAGCAGCTTATTAGCGGGAGTTGATGAGCAGTTCTTC. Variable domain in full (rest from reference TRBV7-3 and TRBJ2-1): GAGVSQTPSNKVTEKGKYVELRCDPISGHTALYWYRQSLGQGPEFLIYFQGTGAADDSGLPNDRFFAVRPEGSVSTLKIQRTERGDSAVYLCASSLLAGVDEQFFGPGTRLTVL.

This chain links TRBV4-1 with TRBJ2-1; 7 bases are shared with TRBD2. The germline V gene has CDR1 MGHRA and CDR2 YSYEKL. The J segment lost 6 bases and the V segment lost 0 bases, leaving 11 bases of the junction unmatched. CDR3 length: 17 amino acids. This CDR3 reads CASSQDLGGLAVNEQFF. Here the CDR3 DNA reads TGCGCCAGCAGCCAAGATTTAGGCGGCCTAGCGGTCAATGAGCAGTTCTTC.

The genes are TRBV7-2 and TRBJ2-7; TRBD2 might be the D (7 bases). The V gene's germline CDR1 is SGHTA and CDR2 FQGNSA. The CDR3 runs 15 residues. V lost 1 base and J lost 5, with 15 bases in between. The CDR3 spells CASSLVRGARDEQYF. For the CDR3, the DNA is TGTGCCAGCAGCTTAGTACGGGGGGCCAGGGACGAGCAGTACTTC.

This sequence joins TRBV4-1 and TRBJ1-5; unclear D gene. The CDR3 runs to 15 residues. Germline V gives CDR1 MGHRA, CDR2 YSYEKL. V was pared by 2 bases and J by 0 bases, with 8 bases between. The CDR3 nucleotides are TGCGCCAGCAGCCAAAGTGGAGGTAGCAATCAGCCCCAGCATTTT. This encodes CASSQSGGSNQPQHF.

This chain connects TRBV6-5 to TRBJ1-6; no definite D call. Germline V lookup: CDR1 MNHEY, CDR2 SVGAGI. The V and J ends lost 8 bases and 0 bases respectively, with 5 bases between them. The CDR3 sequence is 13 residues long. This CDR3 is CASLGSYNSPLHF. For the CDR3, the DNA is TGTGCCAGCTTGGGCTCCTATAATTCACCCCTCCACTTT.

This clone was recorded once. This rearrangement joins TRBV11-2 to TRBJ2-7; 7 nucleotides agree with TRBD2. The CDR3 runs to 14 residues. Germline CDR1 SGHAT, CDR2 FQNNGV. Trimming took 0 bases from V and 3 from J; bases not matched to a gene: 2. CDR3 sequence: CASSLDWEGYEQYF. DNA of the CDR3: TGTGCCAGCAGCTTAGACTGGGAGGGCTACGAGCAGTACTTC. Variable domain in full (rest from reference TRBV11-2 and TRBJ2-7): EAGVAQSPRYKIIEKRQSVAFWCNPISGHATLYWYQQILGQGPKLLIQFQNNGVVDDSQLPKDRFSAERLKGVDSTLKIQPAKLEDSAVYLCASSLDWEGYEQYFGPGTRLTVT.

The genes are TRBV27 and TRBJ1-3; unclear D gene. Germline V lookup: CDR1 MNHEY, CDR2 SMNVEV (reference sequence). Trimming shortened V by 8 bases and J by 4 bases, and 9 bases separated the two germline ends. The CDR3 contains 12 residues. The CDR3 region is CASRSDGNTIYF. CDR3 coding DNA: TGTGCCAGCCGGTCAGACGGAAACACCATATATTTT.

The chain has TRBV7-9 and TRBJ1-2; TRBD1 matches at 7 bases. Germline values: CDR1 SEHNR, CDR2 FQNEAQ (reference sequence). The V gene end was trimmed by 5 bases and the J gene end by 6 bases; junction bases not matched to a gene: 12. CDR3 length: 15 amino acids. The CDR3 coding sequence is TGTGCCAGCAGCCATTACGACAGGGCCCTCAATGGCTACACCTTC. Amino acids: CASSHYDRALNGYTF. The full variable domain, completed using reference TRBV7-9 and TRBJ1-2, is DTGVSQNPRHKITKRGQNVTFRCDPISEHNRLYWYRQTLGQGPEFLTYFQNEAQLEKSRLLSDRFSAERPKGSFSTLEIQRTEQGDSAMYLCASSHYDRALNGYTFGSGTRLTVV.

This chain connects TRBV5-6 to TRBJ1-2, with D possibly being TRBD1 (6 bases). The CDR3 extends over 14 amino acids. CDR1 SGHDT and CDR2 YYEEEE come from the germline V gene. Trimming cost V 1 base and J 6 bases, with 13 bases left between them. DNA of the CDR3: TGTGCCAGCAGCTTGCTTGGACAGAGAGATGGCTACACCTTC. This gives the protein CASSLLGQRDGYTF.

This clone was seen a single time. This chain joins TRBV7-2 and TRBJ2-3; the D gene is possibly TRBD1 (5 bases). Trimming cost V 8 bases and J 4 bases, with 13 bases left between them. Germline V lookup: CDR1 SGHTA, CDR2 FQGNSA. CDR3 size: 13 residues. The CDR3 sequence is CASCREGADTQYF. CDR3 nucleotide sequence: TGTGCCAGCTGCCGTGAAGGGGCAGATACGCAGTATTTT. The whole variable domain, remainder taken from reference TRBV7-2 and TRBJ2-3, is GAGVSQSPSNKVTEKGKDVELRCDPISGHTALYWYRQSLGQGLEFLIYFQGNSAPDKSGLPSDRFSAERTGGSVSTLTIQRTQQEDSAVYLCASCREGADTQYFGPGTRLTVL.

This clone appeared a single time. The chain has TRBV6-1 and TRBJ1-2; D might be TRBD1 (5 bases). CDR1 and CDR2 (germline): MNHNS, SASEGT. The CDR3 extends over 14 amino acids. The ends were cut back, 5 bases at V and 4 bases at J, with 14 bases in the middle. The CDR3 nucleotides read TGTGCCAGCAGTCCACCCGGCAGGGTCTATGGCTACACCTTC. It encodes CASSPPGRVYGYTF.